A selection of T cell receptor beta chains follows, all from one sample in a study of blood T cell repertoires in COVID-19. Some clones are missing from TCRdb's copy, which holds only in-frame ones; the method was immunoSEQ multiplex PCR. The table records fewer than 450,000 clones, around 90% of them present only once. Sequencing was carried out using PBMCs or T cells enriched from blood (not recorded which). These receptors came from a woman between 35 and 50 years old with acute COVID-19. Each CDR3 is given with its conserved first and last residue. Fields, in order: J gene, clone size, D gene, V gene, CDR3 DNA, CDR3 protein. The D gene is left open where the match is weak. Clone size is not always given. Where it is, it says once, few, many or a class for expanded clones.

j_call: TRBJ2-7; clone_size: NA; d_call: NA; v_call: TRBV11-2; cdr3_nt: TGTGCCAGCAGCTTCGGCAGGAAAGAGTACGAGCAGTACTTC; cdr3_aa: CASSFGRKEYEQYF
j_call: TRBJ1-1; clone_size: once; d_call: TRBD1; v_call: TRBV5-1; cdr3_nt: TGCGCCAGCAGCCCGGGGACAGGGTTAGAAGCTTTCTTT; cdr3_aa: CASSPGTGLEAFF
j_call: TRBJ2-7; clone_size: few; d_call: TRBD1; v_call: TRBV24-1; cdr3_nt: TGTGCCACCAGTGATCGAGGACAGGGCCACGAGCAGTACTTC; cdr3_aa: CATSDRGQGHEQYF
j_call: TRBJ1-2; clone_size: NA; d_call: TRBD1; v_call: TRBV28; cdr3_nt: TGTGCCAGCAGCGACAGGGGTAACTATGGCTACACCTTC; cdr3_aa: CASSDRGNYGYTF
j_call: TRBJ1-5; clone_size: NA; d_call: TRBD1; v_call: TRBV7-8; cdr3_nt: TGTGCCAGCAGCCGCGACAGGGTGGGCAATCAGCCCCAGCATTTT; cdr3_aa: CASSRDRVGNQPQHF
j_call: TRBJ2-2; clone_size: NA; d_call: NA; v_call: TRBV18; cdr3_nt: TGTGCCAGCTCCCCTGGGGGACACTCCACCGGGGAGCTGTTTTTT; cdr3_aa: CASSPGGHSTGELFF
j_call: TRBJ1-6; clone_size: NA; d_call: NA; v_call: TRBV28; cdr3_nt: TGTGCCAGCTTCGACAGATCGGTTTCACCCCTCCACTTT; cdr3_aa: CASFDRSVSPLHF
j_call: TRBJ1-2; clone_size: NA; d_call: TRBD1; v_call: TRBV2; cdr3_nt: TGTGCCAGCAGTCTGACAGGGACCAACTATGGCTACACCTTC; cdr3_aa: CASSLTGTNYGYTF
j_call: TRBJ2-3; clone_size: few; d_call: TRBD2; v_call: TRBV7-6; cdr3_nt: TGTGCCAGCAGCTCGCTAGCGGGGGGGGTAGATACGCAGTATTTT; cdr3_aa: CASSSLAGGVDTQYF
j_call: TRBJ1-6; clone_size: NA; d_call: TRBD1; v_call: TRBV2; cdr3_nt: TGTGCCAGCAGTTCCATCACGACAGGGGATAATTCACCCCTCCACTTT; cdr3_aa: CASSSITTGDNSPLHF
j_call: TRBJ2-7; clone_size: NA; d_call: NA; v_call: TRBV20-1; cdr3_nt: TGCAGTGCCAAGGACAGCTACGAGCAGTACTTC; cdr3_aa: CSAKDSYEQYF
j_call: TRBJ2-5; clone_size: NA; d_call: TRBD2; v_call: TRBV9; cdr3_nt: TGTGCCAGCAGCGTAGTGGGCGGGGGGGCCTCCGAGACCCAGTACTTC; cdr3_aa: CASSVVGGGASETQYF
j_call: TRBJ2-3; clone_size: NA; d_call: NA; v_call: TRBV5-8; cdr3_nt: TGTGCCAGCAGCTTGACGGGGAGCACAGATACGCAGTATTTT; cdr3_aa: CASSLTGSTDTQYF
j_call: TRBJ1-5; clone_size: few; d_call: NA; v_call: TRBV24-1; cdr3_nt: TGTGCCACCAGTGATGACAGCTATCAGCCCCAGCATTTT; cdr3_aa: CATSDDSYQPQHF
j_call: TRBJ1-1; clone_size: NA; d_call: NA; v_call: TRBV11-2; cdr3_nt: TGTGCCAGCAGCTTAGATCGGGATACTGAAGCTTTCTTT; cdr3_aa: CASSLDRDTEAFF
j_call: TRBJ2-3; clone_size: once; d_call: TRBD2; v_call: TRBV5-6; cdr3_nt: TGTGCCAGCAGCTTGTGGGGACTAGCCGGAGATACGCAGTATTTT; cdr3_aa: CASSLWGLAGDTQYF
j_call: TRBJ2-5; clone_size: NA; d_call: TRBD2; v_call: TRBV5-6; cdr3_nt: TGTGCCAGCAGCTTCCTGGCGGGGGGGCAATTCAGGGAGACCCAGTACTTC; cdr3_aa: CASSFLAGGQFRETQYF
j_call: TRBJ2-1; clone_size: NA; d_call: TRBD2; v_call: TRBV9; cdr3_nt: TGTGCCAGCAGCGTAGGTCTAGCGGGGAATGCCTACAATGAGCAGTTCTTC; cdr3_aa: CASSVGLAGNAYNEQFF